The present TCR beta chain was sequenced within a study of beta chain features in type 1 diabetes. Germline assignment: CDR1 MNHEY and CDR2 SVGAGI. Trimming cost V 0 bases and J 2 bases, with 10 bases left between them. This CDR3 comprises 15 residues. Sequenced material consisted of expressed TCRB transcripts (all of the isolated RNA was reverse transcribed). Clones were sequenced by immunoSEQ multiplex PCR, and TCRdb holds only the in-frame ones, with some missing. The sample records about 140,000 clones, 6.9% being singletons. Sequencing input: central memory CD4+ T cells from blood. The TCR comes from a woman aged 30 to 39 in good health. V gene TRBV6-5 combines with J gene TRBJ2-5, with D possibly matching TRBD1 (6 bases). Here the CDR3 DNA reads TGTGCCAGCAGTTACTCGGGACATCCTCAAGAGACCCAGTACTTC. This sequence encodes CASSYSGHPQETQYF.